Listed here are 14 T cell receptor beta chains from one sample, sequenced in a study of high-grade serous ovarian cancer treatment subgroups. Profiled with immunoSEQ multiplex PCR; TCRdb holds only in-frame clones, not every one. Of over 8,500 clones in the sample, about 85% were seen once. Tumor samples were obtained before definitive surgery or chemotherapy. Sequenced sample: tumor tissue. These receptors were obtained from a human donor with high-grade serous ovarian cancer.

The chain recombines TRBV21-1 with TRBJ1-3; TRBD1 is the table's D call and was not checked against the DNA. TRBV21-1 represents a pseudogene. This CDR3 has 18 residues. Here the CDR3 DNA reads TGTGCCAGCAGCAAAGCAACCCGACAGGGGGCGACTGGAAACACCATATATTTT. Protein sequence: CASSKATRQGATGNTIYF.

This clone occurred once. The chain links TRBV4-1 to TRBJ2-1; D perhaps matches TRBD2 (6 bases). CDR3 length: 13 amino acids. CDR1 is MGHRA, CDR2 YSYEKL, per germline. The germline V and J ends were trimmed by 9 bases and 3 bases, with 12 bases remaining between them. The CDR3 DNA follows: TGCGCCAGGGTGGCGGGGTACTACAATGAGCAGTTCTTC. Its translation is CARVAGYYNEQFF.

The CDR3 sequence is CASSVGSAGNTIYF. The CDR3 coding sequence is TGTGCCAGCAGCGTAGGCAGTGCTGGAAACACCATATATTTT. V and J are TRBV9 and TRBJ1-3; D ambiguous. The V gene's germline CDR1 is SGDLS and CDR2 YYNGEE. Deletions cut 0 bases from V and 2 bases from J, with 6 bases between. This CDR3 has 14 residues.

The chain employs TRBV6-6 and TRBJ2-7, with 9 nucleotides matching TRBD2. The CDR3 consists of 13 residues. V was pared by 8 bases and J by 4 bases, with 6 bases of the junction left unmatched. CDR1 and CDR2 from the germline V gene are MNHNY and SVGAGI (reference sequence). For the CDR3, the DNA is TGTGCCAGCGACAATAGCGGGAGTTACGAGCAGTACTTC. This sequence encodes CASDNSGSYEQYF.

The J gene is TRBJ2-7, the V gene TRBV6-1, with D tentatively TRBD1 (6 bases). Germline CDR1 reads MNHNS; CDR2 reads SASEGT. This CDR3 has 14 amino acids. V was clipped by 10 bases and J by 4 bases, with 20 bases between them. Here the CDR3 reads CATRRSQGLYEQYF. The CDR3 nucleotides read TGTGCCACCAGGCGGTCACAGGGTTTATACGAGCAGTACTTC.

This CDR3 is CSVHRDPSEKLFF. CDR3 in DNA: TGCAGCGTCCACAGGGACCCGAGCGAAAAACTGTTTTTT. The rearrangement uses TRBV29-1 and TRBJ1-4; D might be TRBD1 (6 bases). CDR3 length: 13 amino acids. Germline V gene sequence: CDR1 SQVTM, CDR2 ANQGSEA. V was pared by 6 bases and J by 8 bases, with 16 bases between. Looking up the rest from reference TRBV29-1 and TRBJ1-4 gives the full variable domain: SAVISQKPSRDICQRGTSLTIQCQVDSQVTMMFWYRQQPGQSLTLIATANQGSEATYESGFVIDKFPISRPNLTFSTLTVSNMSPEDSSIYLCSVHRDPSEKLFFGSGTQLSVL.

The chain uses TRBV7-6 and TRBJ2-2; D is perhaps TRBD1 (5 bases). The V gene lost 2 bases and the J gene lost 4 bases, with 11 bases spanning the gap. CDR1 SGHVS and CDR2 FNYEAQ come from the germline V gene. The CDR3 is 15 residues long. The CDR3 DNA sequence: TGTGCCAGCAGCTTACTGGGGCCGGGCACCGGGGAGCTGTTTTTT. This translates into CASSLLGPGTGELFF.

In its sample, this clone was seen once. The CDR3 reads CASSLFFLGGNTIYF. DNA for the CDR3: TGTGCCAGCAGTTTGTTCTTCTTGGGTGGAAACACCATATATTTT. This chain links TRBV28 with TRBJ1-3; D is uncertain. The CDR3 runs to 15 residues. V lost 3 bases and J lost 3, with 12 bases in between. Germline-derived CDR1 and CDR2 are MDHEN and SYDVKM.

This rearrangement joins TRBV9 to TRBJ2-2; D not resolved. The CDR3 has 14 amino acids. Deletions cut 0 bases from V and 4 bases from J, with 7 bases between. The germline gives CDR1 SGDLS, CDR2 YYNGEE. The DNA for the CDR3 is TGTGCCAGCAGCGTAGGGTGGGGCACCGGGGAGCTGTTTTTT. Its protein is CASSVGWGTGELFF. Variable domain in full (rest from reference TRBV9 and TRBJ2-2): DSGVTQTPKHLITATGQRVTLRCSPRSGDLSVYWYQQSLDQGLQFLIQYYNGEERAKGNILERFSAQQFPDLHSELNLSSLELGDSALYFCASSVGWGTGELFFGEGSRLTVL.

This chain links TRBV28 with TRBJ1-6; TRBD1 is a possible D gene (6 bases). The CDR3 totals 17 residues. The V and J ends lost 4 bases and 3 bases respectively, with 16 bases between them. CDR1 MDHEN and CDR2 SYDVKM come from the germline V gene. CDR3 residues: CASSSIVGGSYNSPLHF. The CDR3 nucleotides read TGTGCCAGCAGTTCCATTGTGGGGGGCAGCTATAATTCACCCCTCCACTTT.

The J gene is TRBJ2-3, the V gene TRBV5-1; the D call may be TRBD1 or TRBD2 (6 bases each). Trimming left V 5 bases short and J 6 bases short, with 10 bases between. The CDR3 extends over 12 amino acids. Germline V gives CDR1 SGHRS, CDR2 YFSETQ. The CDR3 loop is CASRSGGDTQYF. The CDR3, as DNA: TGCGCCAGCAGATCCGGGGGCGATACGCAGTATTTT.

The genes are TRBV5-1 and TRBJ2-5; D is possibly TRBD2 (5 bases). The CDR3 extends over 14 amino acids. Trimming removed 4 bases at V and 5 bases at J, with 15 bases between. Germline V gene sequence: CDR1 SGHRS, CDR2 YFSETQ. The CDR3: CASSQAVGAETQYF. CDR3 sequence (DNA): TGCGCCAGCAGCCAAGCGGTGGGCGCGGAGACCCAGTACTTC.

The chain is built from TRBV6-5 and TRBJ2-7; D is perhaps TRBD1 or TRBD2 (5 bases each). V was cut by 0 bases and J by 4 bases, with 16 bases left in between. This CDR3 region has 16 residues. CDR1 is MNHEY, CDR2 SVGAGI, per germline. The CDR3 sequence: CASSYSSRGKGYEQYF. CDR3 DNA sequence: TGTGCCAGCAGTTACTCGAGCCGGGGAAAGGGGTACGAGCAGTACTTC.

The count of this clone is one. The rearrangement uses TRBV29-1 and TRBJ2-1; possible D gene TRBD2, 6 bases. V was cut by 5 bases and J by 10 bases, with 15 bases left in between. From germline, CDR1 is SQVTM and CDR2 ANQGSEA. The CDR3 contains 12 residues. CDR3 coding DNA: TGCAGCGTTTGGGACCCGGGGAGGGAGCAGTTCTTC. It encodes CSVWDPGREQFF.